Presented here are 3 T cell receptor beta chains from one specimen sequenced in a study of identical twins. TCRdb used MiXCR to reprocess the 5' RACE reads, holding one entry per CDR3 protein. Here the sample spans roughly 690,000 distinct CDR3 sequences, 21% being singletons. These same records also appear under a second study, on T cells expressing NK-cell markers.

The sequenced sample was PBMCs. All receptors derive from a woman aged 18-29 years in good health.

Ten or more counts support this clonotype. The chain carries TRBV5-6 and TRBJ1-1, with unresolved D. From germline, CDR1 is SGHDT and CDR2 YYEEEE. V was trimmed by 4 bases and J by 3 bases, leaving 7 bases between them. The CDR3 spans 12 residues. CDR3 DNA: TGTGCCAGCAGCGCGGTGGACACTGAAGCTTTCTTT. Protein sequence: CASSAVDTEAFF.

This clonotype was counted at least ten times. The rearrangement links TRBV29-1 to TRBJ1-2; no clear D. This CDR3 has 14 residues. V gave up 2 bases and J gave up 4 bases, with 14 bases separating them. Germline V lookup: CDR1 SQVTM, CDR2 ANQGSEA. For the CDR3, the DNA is TGCAGCGTTGAAATGCCAGGTACACTCTATGGCTACACCTTC. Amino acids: CSVEMPGTLYGYTF. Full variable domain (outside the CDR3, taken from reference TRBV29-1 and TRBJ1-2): SAVISQKPSRDICQRGTSLTIQCQVDSQVTMMFWYRQQPGQSLTLIATANQGSEATYESGFVIDKFPISRPNLTFSTLTVSNMSPEDSSIYLCSVEMPGTLYGYTFGSGTRLTVV.

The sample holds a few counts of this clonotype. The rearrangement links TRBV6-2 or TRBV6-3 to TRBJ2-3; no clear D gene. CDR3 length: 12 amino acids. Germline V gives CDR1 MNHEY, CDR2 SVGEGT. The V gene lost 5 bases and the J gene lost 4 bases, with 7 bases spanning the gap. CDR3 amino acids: CASSRSPDTQYF. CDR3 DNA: TGTGCCAGCAGTCGGTCCCCAGATACGCAGTATTTT.